The 2 T cell receptor beta chains below all came from one sample that was sequenced in a study of cytomegalovirus exposure and HLA in healthy donors. Assay: immunoSEQ multiplex PCR; the TCRdb copy retains only in-frame clones and omits some. This table has roughly 70,000 clones, over 90% appearing once. Sequencing input: PBMCs. Receptors originate from a woman younger than 35 in good health and CMV-seropositive.

The chain combines TRBV28 with TRBJ2-3; D not resolved. The length of the CDR3 is 15 residues. The V gene's germline CDR1 is MDHEN and CDR2 SYDVKM. V was trimmed by 5 bases and J by 2 bases, leaving 14 bases between them. Here the CDR3 reads CASSPPTELTDTQYF. The CDR3 DNA follows: TGTGCCAGCAGTCCACCAACAGAGCTCACAGATACGCAGTATTTT.

The rearrangement joins TRBV5-1 to TRBJ2-3, with D maybe TRBD2 (5 bases). Germline CDR1 SGHRS, CDR2 YFSETQ. V dropped 3 bases and J dropped 2 bases, with 13 bases sitting between them. The CDR3 consists of 15 residues. CDR3 in amino acids: CASSYIPGNTDTQYF. The CDR3 region has the DNA TGCGCCAGCAGCTATATTCCCGGGAACACAGATACGCAGTATTTT.